Listed here is a single T cell receptor (beta chain). Its antigen is not yet known. The sample is drawn from a study of CXCR3-negative and CXCR3-positive naive CD8 T cells (dated by TCRdb to between 2017 and 2020). About the study as a whole: In total, about 130 million TRB reads were obtained, which works out to roughly 1.5 +/- 0.3 million reads per library. The diversity and physicochemical repertoire analyses included more than ten donors pooled from two independent experiments. For the TRBV-TRBJ cluster analysis, the naive subsets came from 5 donors, while the memory cells came from 3 donors. Study-wide findings and limitations: Freshly isolated PBMCs were used for most assays because CXCR3 expression partially decreased after cryopreservation. Because surface CD5, which has been linked to self-reactivity in mice, was comparable between naive subsets, TCR interaction strength was also inferred from TRB CDR3 physicochemical properties. Both naive subsets had comparably high repertoire diversity, while memory CD8+ T cells had much lower repertoire diversity. Similar TRBV-TRBJ usage was shown by naive CXCR3-negative and CXCR3-positive cells from the same donor, whereas distinct patterns were shown by memory cells.

Each CD8+ T cell subset was flow-sorted in triplicate, and some 310,000 cells per subset were placed directly into RLT lysis buffer. Using standard density gradient centrifugation, peripheral blood mononuclear cells were isolated from buffy coats. Total RNA was extracted from sorted cells using an RNeasy Mini Kit. Instrument on record: NextSeq 550. The Human TCR Profiling Kit (MiLaboratory) was used to make UMI-labeled 5' RACE TRB cDNA libraries. cDNA synthesis used the entire amount of extracted RNA, and PCR amplification then used the entire amount of cDNA produced. Libraries were prepared in parallel with an identical number of PCR cycles. The paper's processing steps were these. About 48,000 +/- 9,800 unique UMI-labeled TRB cDNA molecules per library were extracted with MIGEC and MiXCR, with at least two reads per UMI required. On average, each library contained about 40,000 +/- 10,000 functional in-frame TRB CDR3 nucleotide clonotypes without stop codons. After downsampling to 5000 UMI-labeled TRB molecules per sample, diversity metrics such as normalized Shannon-Wiener and Chao1 were calculated in VDJtools. VDJtools was used to calculate clonotype-size-weighted physicochemical properties of the central five CDR3 residues, namely interaction energy, strength, volume and Kidera factor 4. Each entry corresponds to one CDR3 protein sequence from reads that TCRdb reprocessed, and DNA is not given. In this record, the V and J calls reflect TCRdb's handling and not the investigators' own analysis. The sample's clone listing holds over 45,000 distinct CDR3 sequences. The ten largest clones capture roughly 15% of the sample.

This clonotype originated in a human donor in good health. Some clones in this sample may be carry-over from other donors' samples. The sequencing sample was made of memory CD8+ T cells from blood. According to the study, the label for this sample's cell subset or site signals: conventional CD8+ memory T cells (TMEM), sorted as controls.

The CDR3 here reads CASSSTRDRVADTQYF. The sequence is built from TRBV28 and TRBJ2-3; the D gene TCRdb calls, TRBD1, cannot be checked with no DNA. Counted from cysteine to phenylalanine, this CDR3 has 16 amino acids. The DNA is not on file. Reading the germline V gene gives CDR1 MDHEN and CDR2 SYDVKM.